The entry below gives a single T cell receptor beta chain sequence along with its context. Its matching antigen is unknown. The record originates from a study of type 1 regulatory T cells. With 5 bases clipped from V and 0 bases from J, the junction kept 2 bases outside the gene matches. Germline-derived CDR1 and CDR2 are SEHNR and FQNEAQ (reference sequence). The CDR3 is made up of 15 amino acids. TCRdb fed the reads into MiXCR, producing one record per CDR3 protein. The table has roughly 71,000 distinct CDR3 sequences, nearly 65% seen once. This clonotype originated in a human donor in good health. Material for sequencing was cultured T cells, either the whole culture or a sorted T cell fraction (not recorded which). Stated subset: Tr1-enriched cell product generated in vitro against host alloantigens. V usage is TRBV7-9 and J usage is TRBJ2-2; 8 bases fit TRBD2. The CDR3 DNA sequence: TGTGCCAGCAGCGATAGCGGGGCGAACACCGGGGAGCTGTTTTTT. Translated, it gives CASSDSGANTGELFF.